These 21 T cell receptor beta chains came from one sample sequenced in a study of cytomegalovirus exposure and HLA in healthy donors. The PCR had 60 Vbeta and 13 Jbeta primers. The data were produced by immunoSEQ multiplex PCR, yet TCRdb's version contains in-frame clones alone and is incomplete. The top ten clones hold 2.5% to 3.5% of a sample with about 150,000 clones, less than 65% of them seen once. The source material was PBMCs. Receptors were obtained from a woman in her twenties or thirties in good health and CMV-seropositive.

This rearrangement joins TRBV6-4 to TRBJ2-1; 9 bases fit TRBD2. This CDR3 region has 16 residues. The germline V gene has CDR1 MRHNA and CDR2 SNTAGT. Losses at the gene ends were 2 bases for V and 7 bases for J; bases not matched to a gene: 9. The CDR3 region is CASSDLAGKPSNEQFF. CDR3 in DNA: TGTGCCAGCAGTGACCTAGCGGGAAAACCCAGTAATGAGCAGTTCTTC.

The V call is TRBV19, the J call TRBJ1-2, with D possibly being TRBD1 (6 bases). The CDR3 totals 18 residues. The V and J ends lost 7 bases and 0 bases respectively, with 24 bases between them. Germline loops: CDR1 LNHDA, CDR2 SQIVND (reference sequence). CDR3 sequence (DNA): TGTGCCAGTACCAATTCACGGACAGTCGAACCTTCTAACTATGGCTACACCTTC. This sequence encodes CASTNSRTVEPSNYGYTF.

This chain uses TRBV7-6 with TRBJ1-5; D may be TRBD1 (6 bases). The V end was cut by 1 base, the J end by 4 bases, with 11 bases between. The CDR3 runs 15 residues. Germline V CDR1 and CDR2: SGHVS, FNYEAQ. The CDR3 nucleotides are TGTGCCAGCAGCTTAGGAAACAGGGAAAATCAGCCCCAGCATTTT. Translating it yields CASSLGNRENQPQHF. Variable domain in full (rest from reference TRBV7-6 and TRBJ1-5): GAGVSQSPRYKVTKRGQDVALRCDPISGHVSLYWYRQALGQGPEFLTYFNYEAQQDKSGLPNDRFSAERPEGSISTLTIQRTEQRDSAMYRCASSLGNRENQPQHFGDGTRLSIL.

The V call is TRBV6-5, the J call TRBJ1-2; D call uncertain. The germline V gene encodes CDR1 MNHEY and CDR2 SVGAGI. The V gene lost 7 bases and the J gene lost 2 bases, with 11 bases spanning the gap. The CDR3 spans 13 residues. The CDR3, as DNA: TGTGCCAGCACCCCCGGTCGGAACTATGGCTACACCTTC. Amino acids: CASTPGRNYGYTF.

This clone was observed a handful of times. V gene TRBV5-1 combines with J gene TRBJ1-5; 7 bases line up with TRBD1. V trimming: 4 bases; J trimming: 5 bases; junction bases outside the gene matches: 6. Per the germline V gene, CDR1 is SGHRS and CDR2 is YFSETQ. This CDR3 spans 14 amino acids. Written as DNA, the CDR3 is TGCGCCAGCAGCCCGGGGACAGTTGATCAGCCCCAGCATTTT. Its protein product is CASSPGTVDQPQHF.

This clone was detected once. The CDR3 ends on some other residue instead of the conserved phenylalanine or tryptophan, so this is likely a read error. The DNA of the CDR3 is TGTGCCAGCCAGGCCCCTTACAAGATCTACGAGCAGTACCTC. Protein product: CASQAPYKIYEQYL. This chain connects TRBV7-2 to TRBJ2-7, with no clear D. Trimming left V 8 bases short and J 3 bases short, with 17 bases between. The CDR3 consists of 14 residues. In germline, CDR1 is SGHTA, CDR2 FQGNSA.

This clone appeared a few times. The chain uses TRBV13 and TRBJ2-7; TRBD1 is a possible D gene (6 bases). CDR3 length: 14 amino acids. CDR1 is PRHDT, CDR2 FYEKMQ, per germline (reference sequence). Trimming removed 3 bases from V and 3 bases from J, with 12 bases in between. CDR3 nucleotides: TGTGCCAGCAGCTTTTCCGGGACACACTACGAGCAGTACTTC. Translating gives CASSFSGTHYEQYF.

The V gene is TRBV5-1, the J gene TRBJ2-7; no clear D gene. CDR1 and CDR2 (germline): SGHRS, YFSETQ. V was shortened by 2 bases and J by 5 bases, with 11 bases between the two germline ends. This CDR3 region has 13 residues. The CDR3 here is CASSFAGLDEQYF. CDR3 sequence (DNA): TGCGCCAGCAGCTTTGCCGGGTTGGACGAGCAGTACTTC.

The sample holds one count of this clone. The rearrangement uses TRBV28 and TRBJ2-7, with D maybe TRBD1 (6 bases). This CDR3 has 15 residues. Germline lookup yields CDR1 MDHEN and CDR2 SYDVKM. V lost 5 bases and J lost 3, with 17 bases in between. CDR3 protein: CASSETGSQVYEQYF. The CDR3 DNA reads as TGTGCCAGCAGTGAAACAGGGTCCCAGGTCTACGAGCAGTACTTC.

The chain recombines TRBV10-3 with TRBJ2-3; D is perhaps TRBD2 (6 bases). The germline gives CDR1 ENHRY, CDR2 SYGVKD. V lost 5 bases and J 9 bases, leaving 12 bases between the germline ends. This CDR3 is 12 amino acids long. CDR3 sequence (DNA): TGTGCCATCAGTCCTCTGGGGGGAACGCAGTATTTT. Amino acids: CAISPLGGTQYF.

The chain has TRBV7-9 and TRBJ1-2, with D perhaps TRBD1 (5 bases). Germline assignment: CDR1 SEHNR and CDR2 FQNEAQ (reference sequence). V lost 3 bases and J 3 bases, leaving 17 bases between the germline ends. This CDR3 region has 16 residues. This CDR3 reads CASSFLLRVSDYGYTF. CDR3 in DNA: TGTGCCAGCAGCTTCCTACTCAGGGTGTCCGACTATGGCTACACCTTC.

The rearrangement joins TRBV7-8 to TRBJ2-7; no clear D gene. V was shortened by 0 bases and J by 3 bases, with 6 bases between the two germline ends. The CDR3 contains 13 residues. Germline V gene data show CDR1 as SGHVS and CDR2 as FQNEAQ. The CDR3 DNA reads TGTGCCAGCAGCTTAGCAAGAGACTACGAGCAGTACTTC. Protein sequence: CASSLARDYEQYF.

The chain couples TRBV19 to TRBJ2-7; D uncertain. Trimming removed 3 bases from V and 0 bases from J, with 18 bases in between. The CDR3 runs 17 residues. Germline V gene sequence: CDR1 LNHDA, CDR2 SQIVND (reference sequence). Here the CDR3 DNA reads TGTGCCAGTAGTATCTTCCCCCTAAGCGCGAGCTCCTACGAGCAGTACTTC. Translation: CASSIFPLSASSYEQYF.

The V gene is TRBV7-9, the J gene TRBJ1-2, with 8 nucleotides matching TRBD1. CDR3 length equals 14 residues. Germline assignment: CDR1 SEHNR and CDR2 FQNEAQ (reference sequence). Losses at the gene ends were 5 bases for V and 9 bases for J; bases not matched to a gene: 11. CDR3 DNA sequence: TGTGCCAGCAGCCCGCCGGGACAGGTTGGGTGCTACACCTTC. Translating gives CASSPPGQVGCYTF.

With regard to this clone: Other DNA sequences within the sample encode an identical CDR3. This sequence joins TRBV5-1 and TRBJ2-5; D gene unclear. The CDR3 is 11 residues long. Trimming took 2 bases from V and 5 from J, leaving 4 bases between them. Germline V lookup: CDR1 SGHRS, CDR2 YFSETQ. The CDR3 is CASSFGETQYF. In DNA, the CDR3 is TGCGCCAGCAGCTTCGGGGAGACCCAGTACTTC. The whole variable domain, filled in from reference TRBV5-1 and TRBJ2-5, reads KAGVTQTPRYLIKTRGQQVTLSCSPISGHRSVSWYQQTPGQGLQFLFEYFSETQRNKGNFPGRFSGRQFSNSRSEMNVSTLELGDSALYLCASSFGETQYFGPGTRLLVL.

This chain links TRBV5-6 with TRBJ1-1, with 7 bases identical to TRBD1. Per the germline V gene, CDR1 is SGHDT and CDR2 is YYEEEE. V dropped 6 bases and J dropped 3; count of bases not matched to a gene: 8. This CDR3 comprises 14 residues. The CDR3 protein is CASKPGGGYTEAFF. CDR3 nucleotides: TGTGCCAGCAAGCCCGGAGGGGGCTACACTGAAGCTTTCTTT.

The gene calls are TRBV30 and TRBJ2-7, with a tentative D call TRBD2 (5 bases). V dropped 1 base and J dropped 2 bases, with 15 bases sitting between them. This CDR3 is 15 amino acids long. The germline V gene has CDR1 GTSNPN and CDR2 SVGIG (reference sequence). The CDR3: CAWSGGRRGTYEQYF. DNA of the CDR3: TGTGCCTGGAGTGGAGGACGGAGAGGGACCTACGAGCAGTACTTC.

The chain links TRBV11-2 to TRBJ1-1; tentative D call: TRBD1 (6 bases). The V and J ends lost 4 bases and 4 bases respectively, with 16 bases between them. Germline CDR1 and CDR2: SGHAT and FQNNGV. The CDR3 contains 15 residues. CDR3 sequence (DNA): TGTGCCAGCAGCTCTCTGGGGGGGGCTGGCACTGAAGCTTTCTTT. Its protein is CASSSLGGAGTEAFF.

In its sample, this clone was seen a few times. A junction boundary mismatches the germline segment, possibly from a read error. J is TRBJ2-1 and V is TRBV13, with TRBD1 identical over 9 bases. The germline gives CDR1 PRHDT, CDR2 FYEKMQ (reference sequence). The CDR3 covers 16 residues. The CDR3 nucleotides read TGTGCCAGCAGCCTAGGCCGCGGACAGGGGATGTCCCCGCAGTTCTTC. Its translation: CASSLGRGQGMSPQFF.

This rearrangement joins TRBV29-1 to TRBJ2-7, with a tentative D call TRBD2 (6 bases). V was trimmed by 7 bases and J by 0 bases, leaving 13 bases between them. The CDR3 is 13 residues long. The germline CDR1 and CDR2 sequences are SQVTM and ANQGSEA. DNA of the CDR3: TGCAGCGCCCGAGCGGGTGACTCCTACGAGCAGTACTTC. Translation gives CSARAGDSYEQYF.

This sequence joins TRBV29-1 and TRBJ1-1, with a weak D call TRBD1 (6 bases). The germline V gene has CDR1 SQVTM and CDR2 ANQGSEA. This CDR3 is 12 amino acids long. V was clipped by 5 bases and J by 7 bases, with 14 bases between them. The CDR3 bases are TGCAGCGTTTCATTAACAGGGATTGAAGCTTTCTTT. Amino acid sequence: CSVSLTGIEAFF.